This T cell receptor beta chain stems from a study of blood T cell repertoires in COVID-19. Study as a whole: The samples span acute and convalescent COVID-19 from the United States, Italy and Spain. From T cells, B-cell-depleted T cells, or PBMCs came the material, which was cDNA or gDNA.

Per germline, CDR1 SGHTA and CDR2 FQGTGA. The V and J ends lost 4 bases and 10 bases respectively, with 14 bases between them. CDR3 length equals 13 residues. Authors' data handling: How many nucleated cells were present was estimated from reference gene primer amplification. Assay used: immunoSEQ multiplex PCR; TCRdb lists only in-frame clones, some missing. From that table come the V and J calls and clone size; the DNA was used to work out D and trimming. This sample yields approximately 340,000 clones, of which about 83% are seen a single time; 2.5% to 3.5% belongs to the top ten. The chain couples TRBV7-3 to TRBJ2-1; perhaps TRBD2 as D (6 bases). This TCR derives from a young man with active or convalescent COVID-19. The sample taken for sequencing was peripheral blood. The CDR3 DNA reads as TGTGCCAGCAGCTCCGCGGGGCGGAAGGAGCAGTTCTTC. It specifies CASSSAGRKEQFF.